This T cell receptor beta chain was documented in a study of spatial heterogeneity in lung cancer. The wider study: Donation came from some 73 patients with untreated early-stage non-small cell lung cancer.

Each CDR3 protein gets one entry after TCRdb re-called the 5' RACE reads with MiXCR. The repertoire holds approximately 10,000 distinct CDR3 sequences, with roughly 23% as singletons. Noted time point: blood at routine non-recurrence follow-up after resection. This CDR3 is built from 15 residues. V dropped 5 bases and J dropped 1 base, with 11 bases sitting between them. This clonotype has a handful of counts. The sequence was collected from a female donor with early-stage non-small cell lung cancer. The sequencing here drew on PBMCs, taken at follow-up. This rearrangement joins TRBV12-3 or TRBV12-4 to TRBJ2-2; the D call may be TRBD1 or TRBD2 (5 bases each). The CDR3 nucleotides read TGTGCCAGCAGTCCTACAGGACTGAACACCGGGGAGCTGTTTTTT. It is translated as CASSPTGLNTGELFF.